This T cell receptor beta chain was sequenced in a study of cytomegalovirus exposure and HLA in healthy donors. General study results and limits: Several V segments, TRBV6-2 and TRBV6-3 among them, could not be told apart and were dropped. For most TCR sequences rarity was the rule, although some public TCRs occurred in many donors. Earlier analysis found most TCR beta V segments productive about 87% or about 30% of the time.

Primers: 60 Vbeta forward and 13 Jbeta reverse. Assay used: immunoSEQ multiplex PCR; TCRdb lists only in-frame clones, some missing. The sample has approximately 140,000 clones, around 77% seen once. CDR1 is MNHEY and CDR2 is SVGAGI in the germline V gene. The CDR3 runs to 14 residues. V was clipped by 6 bases and J by 5 bases, with 16 bases between them. About this clone itself: The antigen is not known.

The chain carries TRBV6-5 and TRBJ2-5; a possible D gene is TRBD2 (6 bases). This TCR derives from a woman aged 45 to 65 in good health and CMV-seronegative. Input material: PBMCs. In DNA form, the CDR3 reads TGTGCCAGCAGGGAGGGACTCCTACCCGAGACCCAGTACTTC. Protein product: CASREGLLPETQYF.